This TCR beta chain derives from a study of blood T cells in healthy people across ages. Study-level results: Lack of knowledge of donor CMV status possibly confounded expanded clonotype changes. Estimated diversity that came from one million T cells was considered an underestimate.

This clonotype was seen more than once but under ten times. Its antigen is not known. A second PCR, run for roughly 7 to 11 cycles, used a sample-barcoded 5' primer plus a J-beta primer mix. A template-switch adaptor containing 12 random nucleotides labeled each cDNA molecule. One entry per CDR3 protein results from TCRdb running MiXCR on the 5' RACE reads. The sample carries some 1.8 million distinct CDR3 sequences, 35% to 50% recorded once. Healthy Caucasian individuals from Russia aged roughly 6 to 90 served as donors. The clonotype originates from a human donor in good health. What was sequenced was blood.

As DNA, the CDR3 is TGCGCCAGCAGTGACTTTCAGAAGACAAACGAGCAGTACTTC. This sequence encodes CASSDFQKTNEQYF. The chain has TRBV10-2 and TRBJ2-7; no clear D gene. This CDR3 is 14 amino acids long. The ends were cut back, 3 bases at V and 5 bases at J, with 14 bases in the middle. The germline V gene has CDR1 WSHSY and CDR2 SAAADI.